This TCR beta chain is drawn from a study of response to subunit inactivated influenza vaccine. Study-wide points: Authors suggested each seasonal flu vaccination may recruit only limited numbers of new T cells.

This clonotype was counted a few times. Its antigen is currently unknown. TCRdb reanalysed the RT-PCR reads using MiXCR and keeps one entry per CDR3 protein. The sample holds some 800,000 distinct CDR3 sequences, 21% seen once. The CDR3 totals 14 residues. Trimming pared 2 bases from V and 8 bases from J, leaving 13 bases between. Germline CDR1 and CDR2: SEHNR and FQNEAQ (reference sequence). This clonotype originated in a man in his fifties or sixties who received an inactivated influenza vaccine. The V and J genes are TRBV7-9 and TRBJ2-1; a possible D gene is TRBD2 (5 bases). Sequences were derived from PBMCs from blood, sampled around 5 days after vaccination. CDR3 in DNA: TGTGCCAGCAGCTTAAATATGAGGAGGCATGAGCAGTTCTTC. It codes for CASSLNMRRHEQFF.